This T cell receptor (beta chain) was captured in a study of T cell responses to AZD1222 COVID-19 vaccine. As for this clone: What it binds is not known.

Sequencing used immunoSEQ multiplex PCR; TCRdb keeps in-frame clones, though not all of them. The data contain about 48,000 clones, about 86% of them seen just once; the ten biggest clones take up less than 7%. Study-wide findings and caveats: Spike was spanned by vaccine-associated CD4 TCRs, with dominance at 160-218 and 743-854.

Second-dose timings of about 4 or about 12 weeks were pooled. Germline V CDR1 and CDR2: SNHLY, FYNNEI. J lost 5 bases, V lost 5 bases, and 12 bases had no gene match. CDR3 length equals 16 residues. Sequencing was performed on peripheral blood, taken 28 days after the second AZD1222 dose. The sequence was collected from an adult who received the AZD1222 COVID-19 vaccine. The chain employs TRBV2 and TRBJ2-7, with 10 bases fitting TRBD1. Here the CDR3 reads CASSIGPGQGIHEQYF. CDR3 nucleotide sequence: TGTGCCAGCAGTATTGGCCCGGGACAGGGGATCCACGAGCAGTACTTC.